What follows is one T cell receptor beta chain and its context. The CDR3 spans 13 residues. Germline values: CDR1 SEHNR, CDR2 FQNEAQ (reference sequence). The ends were cut back, 1 base at V and 9 bases at J, with 12 bases in the middle. The sample is drawn from a study of blood T cell repertoires in COVID-19. TCRdb's copy holds only in-frame clones and misses some; the assay was immunoSEQ multiplex PCR. The sample consists of some 150,000 clones, 75% to 85% of them appearing once. This receptor was obtained from a woman aged 50 to 60 in a cohort sampled during active or convalescent COVID-19. V usage is TRBV7-9 and J usage is TRBJ1-2; D gene uncertain. Sequencing input: peripheral blood. The CDR3 DNA follows: TGTGCCAGCAGCTTAGGTCTGGAGTCTAGCTACACCTTC. Protein: CASSLGLESSYTF.